This T cell receptor (beta chain) derives from a study of T-cell reconstitution after alpha-beta-depleted transplantation in children. Study-level findings and limits: The main origin of T-cell counts and diversity one year after transplant was newly produced T cells. Reports say that about two months after transplant, the alpha-beta T cells came out of several hundred graft clones that had expanded.

This clonotype has just one count. Its antigen is not known. After removal of 6 bases from V and 0 bases from J, the junction contained 10 bases not matched to a gene. Germline V gives CDR1 MDHEN, CDR2 SYDVKM. The CDR3 runs to 18 residues. The TCRbeta library incorporated unique molecular identifiers. TCRdb called the PCR reads again in MiXCR, with one record for every CDR3 protein. Of some 550,000 distinct CDR3 sequences listed, about 23% are singletons. Sequenced here: PBMCs, mostly from graft donor cells, sampled 360 days after TCRalphabeta/CD19-depleted stem cell transplant. The origin of this receptor is a boy under two years old who had a stem cell transplant for acute myeloid leukemia, so the T cells may come from the graft donor. The J gene is TRBJ2-3, the V gene TRBV28; 12 bases map to TRBD2. For the CDR3, the DNA is TGTGCCAGCAGCGTAACTAGCGGGGGGACGATGAGCACAGATACGCAGTATTTT. This gives the protein CASSVTSGGTMSTDTQYF.